This is a list of T cell receptor beta chains from one sample in a study of CD8+ T cells in alopecia areata. The method was immunoSEQ multiplex PCR; TCRdb's version includes in-frame clones alone and lacks a portion of them. The sample lists some 130,000 clones; approximately 48% were seen once. The starting material was CD8+ T cells sorted from blood, obtained at week 0. All receptors derive from a human donor with alopecia areata. Both conserved end residues are part of each CDR3. D genes are given only for firm matches. Clone size is shown for a subset of rows, as once, few, many or a class of expanded clone.

V gene,clone size,J gene,D gene,CDR3 DNA,CDR3 protein
TRBV19,few,TRBJ1-2,NA,TGTGCCAGTAGTATCGGAGGGCATGGCTACACCTTC,CASSIGGHGYTF
TRBV6-5,once,TRBJ2-5,TRBD2,TGTGCCATAGCGGGGCTACAAGAGACCCAGTACTTC,CAIAGLQETQYF
TRBV29-1,once,TRBJ1-1,NA,TGCAGCGTTGAAGACAGTACTGAAGCTTTCTTT,CSVEDSTEAFF
TRBV7-2,NA,TRBJ2-5,NA,TGTGCCAGCAGCTTGCTGGTAGCGGCTATGCAAGAGACCCAGTACTTC,CASSLLVAAMQETQYF
TRBV2,NA,TRBJ2-1,TRBD2,TGTGCCACTCAGTCGGTGACTAGCGGGGACAATGAGCAGTTCTTC,CATQSVTSGDNEQFF
TRBV21-1,NA,TRBJ2-3,NA,TGTGCCAGCAGATCAGCTAGCACAGATACGCAGTATTTT,CASRSASTDTQYF
TRBV7-6,few,TRBJ1-1,NA,TGTGCCAGCAGCTTAGCCCGGCTCCTAAACACTGAAGCTTTCTTT,CASSLARLLNTEAFF
TRBV30,few,TRBJ1-4,NA,TGTGCCTGGAGTAGCGGTTATTGGGACCAAGGTTTGAAACTGTTTTTT,CAWSSGYWDQGLKLFF
TRBV5-1,NA,TRBJ1-2,NA,TGCGCCAGCAGCTTGACGCGGGATGGCTACACCTTC,CASSLTRDGYTF
TRBV19,NA,TRBJ2-1,NA,TGTGCCAGTAGTCCCCGCCGAGACAGGCCCTACAATGAGCAGTTCTTC,CASSPRRDRPYNEQFF
TRBV5-1,few,TRBJ1-2,NA,TGCGCCAGCAGTGAGTCTAACTATGGCTACACCTTC,CASSESNYGYTF
TRBV9,NA,TRBJ2-3,NA,TGTGCCAGCAGCGTAGAACGGGGGGCCACAGATACGCAGTATTTT,CASSVERGATDTQYF
TRBV4-1,NA,TRBJ1-2,NA,TGCGCCAGCAGCCAAGCGGGAACCCCTGGCTACACCTTC,CASSQAGTPGYTF
TRBV6-5,NA,TRBJ1-2,TRBD1,TGTGCCAGCACCCTAGACAGGGCCGCTGGCTACACCTTC,CASTLDRAAGYTF
TRBV27,NA,TRBJ2-7,TRBD1,TGTGCCAGCAGAGGACAGGAGAACTACGAGCAGTACTTC,CASRGQENYEQYF
TRBV5-6,few,TRBJ2-1,NA,TGTGCCAGCAGCTTCGGCAGGGGTAATGAGCAGTTCTTC,CASSFGRGNEQFF
TRBV2,few,TRBJ2-3,NA,TGTGCCAGTGAGGGGGGACCAGATACGCAGTATTTT,CASEGGPDTQYF
TRBV9,NA,TRBJ1-1,NA,TGTGCCAGCAGCAGGGTCGACGACACTGAAGCTTTCTTT,CASSRVDDTEAFF
TRBV7-9,few,TRBJ2-7,NA,TGTGCCAGCAGGCCGACAGCTTCCTACGAGCAGTACTTC,CASRPTASYEQYF
TRBV27,NA,TRBJ2-2,TRBD1,TGTGCCAGCAGTTTTGGACAGGGGTACACCGGGGAGCTGTTTTTT,CASSFGQGYTGELFF
TRBV27,NA,TRBJ2-7,TRBD1,TGTGCCAGCAGCAGGGGGCTCGGGGAGCAGTACTTC,CASSRGLGEQYF
TRBV30,NA,TRBJ1-2,NA,TGTGCCTGGAGTGTAAGGGGGGACATCCGCTATGGCTACACCTTC,CAWSVRGDIRYGYTF
TRBV4-3,few,TRBJ2-2,NA,TGCGCCAGCAGCCCGGGACCAGGGACCCGCAACACCGGGGAGCTGTTTTTT,CASSPGPGTRNTGELFF
TRBV14,few,TRBJ1-2,NA,TGTGCCAGCAGCGCGGCCCAGGGACTCTATGGCTACACCTTC,CASSAAQGLYGYTF
TRBV30,NA,TRBJ1-1,NA,TGTGCCTGGAGTACACAGGGATACACTGAAGCTTTCTTT,CAWSTQGYTEAFF
TRBV5-6,NA,TRBJ1-2,NA,TGTGCCAGCAGCAACTCGGAGTACTATGGCTACACCTTC,CASSNSEYYGYTF
TRBV25-1,NA,TRBJ1-1,NA,TGTGCCAGCTCCCATACAGGTGCCGCTGAAGCTTTCTTT,CASSHTGAAEAFF